The T cell receptor (beta chain) under discussion was sequenced for a study of T cell responses to AZD1222 COVID-19 vaccine. Findings of the study overall: After two AZD1222 doses, spike-specific TCR breadth and depth rose versus day 0.

In germline, CDR1 is LGHDT, CDR2 YNNKEL (reference sequence). The CDR3 totals 16 residues. Trimming stripped 4 bases from V and 2 bases from J, with 15 bases between. Profiling relied on immunoSEQ multiplex PCR, and the TCRdb table lists in-frame clones only, not all of them. The listing records more than 110,000 clones. As to this clone: As yet, its antigen is unknown.

The TCR was taken from an adult in good health. The source material was peripheral blood. V is TRBV3-1 (or the pseudogene TRBV3-2) and J is TRBJ1-3; possible D gene TRBD1, 5 bases. CDR3 loop: CASSRNRGVPGNTIYF. CDR3 nucleotides: TGTGCCAGCAGCCGCAATAGGGGTGTCCCTGGAAACACCATATATTTT.